This T cell receptor beta chain was identified during a study of a mutant IDH1 vaccine in newly diagnosed glioma. Overall study context: The start of vaccination came 4-6 weeks after radiotherapy alone, or with temozolomide cycles. General study results and limits: Most patients, 93.3%, showed vaccine-induced immune responses.

The CDR3 consists of 15 residues. Germline values: CDR1 KGHSH, CDR2 LQKENI. Between the trimmed V and J ends, which lost 3 bases and 7 bases, there was a span of 19 bases. Time point denoted: week 35, safety follow-up. It was 300 ug of mutant IDH1 20-mer peptide that made up each vaccine dose, given with topical imiquimod. Data came from immunoSEQ multiplex PCR; TCRdb stores just in-frame clones and leaves some out. The sample comprises some 60,000 clones, roughly four fifths of which are singletons, and around 5% rests with the top ten. This clone has more than one count but fewer than ten. Antigen unknown.

The source of this sequence is a man aged 40-50 years with glioma. J is TRBJ2-7 and V is TRBV18; D is possibly TRBD1 (8 bases). This material consisted of PBMCs, taken from a glioma patient whose treatment included an IDH1 peptide vaccine. In nucleotides, the CDR3 is TGTGCCAGCTCACCCGGGGGGCAGGGGGCTCGTGAGCAGTACTTC. It translates to CASSPGGQGAREQYF.